Listed below are T cell receptor beta chains from one sample, sequenced in a study of vaccination and CD4 T cells after COVID-19. Their specific antigens are unknown. One entry per CDR3 protein, called by TCRdb with MiXCR from the PCR reads. The sample lists about 23,000 distinct CDR3 sequences, approximately 64% occurring once. The starting material was CD4+ T cells from blood, cultured in vitro, obtained after SARS-CoV-2 vaccination. These receptors originate from a human donor who received a COVID-19 vaccine. The CDR3 runs from the conserved cysteine through the conserved F or W. A D gene is named only where the DNA matches it firmly. Size tells how often a clone was seen (once, few, many) or the class of an expanded clone, and some rows leave it out.

d_gene: .
abundance: .
j_gene: TRBJ1-2
v_gene: TRBV20-1
CDR3aa: CSALGPDYGYTF
CDR3nt: TGCAGTGCTTTGGGACCGGACTATGGCTACACCTTC

d_gene: TRBD1
abundance: few
j_gene: TRBJ1-6
v_gene: TRBV6-7
CDR3aa: CASSLPGGGGGSPLHF
CDR3nt: TGTGCCAGCAGTTTACCGGGGGGAGGGGGCGGTTCACCCCTCCACTTT

d_gene: TRBD2
abundance: .
j_gene: TRBJ2-5
v_gene: TRBV20-1
CDR3aa: CSARVGGGARETQYF
CDR3nt: TGCAGTGCTAGAGTGGGCGGGGGGGCCCGTGAGACCCAGTACTTC

d_gene: .
abundance: .
j_gene: TRBJ2-2
v_gene: TRBV6-5
CDR3aa: CASSYSGGRTGELFF
CDR3nt: TGTGCCAGCAGTTACTCGGGGGGGCGTACCGGGGAGCTGTTTTTT

d_gene: TRBD2
abundance: .
j_gene: TRBJ2-7
v_gene: TRBV23-1
CDR3aa: CASSQSWDYSYEQYF
CDR3nt: TGCGCCAGCAGTCAATCGTGGGACTACTCCTACGAGCAGTACTTC

d_gene: .
abundance: .
j_gene: TRBJ1-3
v_gene: TRBV7-2
CDR3aa: CASSHSTSFSGNTIYF
CDR3nt: TGTGCCAGCAGCCATTCGACATCTTTCTCTGGAAACACCATATATTTT

d_gene: .
abundance: few
j_gene: TRBJ1-1
v_gene: TRBV20-1
CDR3aa: CSVPGSSTEAFF
CDR3nt: TGCAGTGTTCCCGGCAGCAGCACTGAAGCTTTCTTT

d_gene: .
abundance: few
j_gene: TRBJ2-5
v_gene: TRBV7-8
CDR3aa: CASSSGRQETQYF
CDR3nt: TGTGCCAGCAGCTCCGGGAGACAAGAGACCCAGTACTTC

d_gene: TRBD1
abundance: .
j_gene: TRBJ2-3
v_gene: TRBV20-1
CDR3aa: CSARAGGSADTQYF
CDR3nt: TGCAGTGCTAGAGCAGGGGGAAGCGCAGATACGCAGTATTTT

d_gene: .
abundance: once
j_gene: TRBJ2-7
v_gene: TRBV15
CDR3aa: CATSMYEQYF
CDR3nt: TGTGCCACCAGCATGTACGAGCAGTACTTC

d_gene: .
abundance: .
j_gene: TRBJ1-5
v_gene: TRBV19
CDR3aa: CASTTAYSNQPQHF
CDR3nt: TGTGCCAGTACGACAGCTTATAGCAATCAGCCCCAGCATTTT

d_gene: TRBD1
abundance: .
j_gene: TRBJ1-1
v_gene: TRBV19
CDR3aa: CASSSKTGGEPEAFF
CDR3nt: TGTGCCAGTAGTTCCAAGACAGGGGGCGAACCTGAAGCTTTCTTT

d_gene: .
abundance: few
j_gene: TRBJ2-7
v_gene: TRBV25-1
CDR3aa: CASSTGYEQYF
CDR3nt: TGTGCCAGCAGCACAGGCTACGAGCAGTACTTC

d_gene: .
abundance: .
j_gene: TRBJ1-6
v_gene: TRBV12-3/TRBV12-4
CDR3aa: CASSLPGGSPLHF
CDR3nt: TGTGCCAGCAGTTTACCGGGGGGGTCACCCCTCCACTTT

d_gene: .
abundance: few
j_gene: TRBJ1-6
v_gene: TRBV5-4
CDR3aa: CASSFQRAGNSPLHF
CDR3nt: TGTGCCAGCAGCTTTCAGCGGGCGGGAAATTCACCCCTCCACTTT

d_gene: TRBD1
abundance: .
j_gene: TRBJ1-2
v_gene: TRBV20-1
CDR3aa: CSASRGRYDYGYTF
CDR3nt: TGCAGTGCTAGTAGGGGGCGTTATGACTATGGCTACACCTTC

d_gene: TRBD2
abundance: .
j_gene: TRBJ2-3
v_gene: TRBV7-3
CDR3aa: CASSSGLAGRDTQYF
CDR3nt: TGTGCCAGCAGCTCGGGACTAGCGGGGCGAGATACGCAGTATTTT

d_gene: .
abundance: .
j_gene: TRBJ1-5
v_gene: TRBV12-3/TRBV12-4
CDR3aa: CASSLMVNQPQHF
CDR3nt: TGTGCCAGCAGTCTCATGGTCAATCAGCCCCAGCATTTT

d_gene: .
abundance: .
j_gene: TRBJ2-2
v_gene: TRBV20-1
CDR3aa: CSARDGGLTGELFF
CDR3nt: TGCAGTGCTAGAGACGGGGGGCTCACCGGGGAGCTGTTTTTT

d_gene: .
abundance: .
j_gene: TRBJ1-5
v_gene: TRBV24-1
CDR3aa: CATSDGRAQPQHF
CDR3nt: TGTGCCACCAGTGATGGCAGGGCCCAGCCCCAGCATTTT

d_gene: .
abundance: .
j_gene: TRBJ2-6
v_gene: TRBV6-1
CDR3aa: CASSSGANVLTF
CDR3nt: TGTGCCAGCAGCTCTGGGGCCAACGTCCTGACTTTC

d_gene: .
abundance: .
j_gene: TRBJ1-5
v_gene: TRBV7-2
CDR3aa: CASSLVGGFEQPQHF
CDR3nt: TGTGCCAGCAGCTTAGTCGGGGGCTTCGAGCAGCCCCAGCATTTT

d_gene: TRBD2
abundance: .
j_gene: TRBJ2-3
v_gene: TRBV5-1
CDR3aa: CASSLVTGGSSDTQYF
CDR3nt: TGCGCCAGCAGCTTGGTTACGGGGGGGAGCTCAGATACGCAGTATTTT

d_gene: .
abundance: .
j_gene: TRBJ1-2
v_gene: TRBV6-1
CDR3aa: CASSEAIQVPQGYTF
CDR3nt: TGTGCCAGCAGTGAAGCAATACAGGTCCCACAGGGCTACACCTTC

d_gene: TRBD1
abundance: .
j_gene: TRBJ1-3
v_gene: TRBV7-2
CDR3aa: CASSPKGQGNRNTIYF
CDR3nt: TGTGCCAGCAGCCCTAAGGGACAGGGGAATCGAAACACCATATATTTT

d_gene: TRBD1
abundance: few
j_gene: TRBJ1-3
v_gene: TRBV10-3
CDR3aa: CAISQQGDNTIYF
CDR3nt: TGTGCCATCAGCCAACAGGGGGACAACACCATATATTTT

d_gene: .
abundance: .
j_gene: TRBJ2-5
v_gene: TRBV24-1
CDR3aa: CATSDGGVGLAETQYF
CDR3nt: TGTGCCACCAGTGATGGCGGGGTAGGCCTAGCAGAGACCCAGTACTTC

d_gene: TRBD1
abundance: .
j_gene: TRBJ2-3
v_gene: TRBV5-1
CDR3aa: CASSLGQGDTQYF
CDR3nt: TGCGCCAGCAGCTTGGGACAGGGGGATACGCAGTATTTT

d_gene: .
abundance: .
j_gene: TRBJ1-1
v_gene: TRBV14
CDR3aa: CASSPGPTTEAFF
CDR3nt: TGTGCCAGCAGCCCGGGACCGACCACTGAAGCTTTCTTT

d_gene: .
abundance: .
j_gene: TRBJ1-2
v_gene: TRBV12-3/TRBV12-4
CDR3aa: CAIAVYGGGRTSNYGYTF
CDR3nt: TGTGCCATAGCAGTTTATGGGGGGGGACGGACCTCTAACTATGGCTACACCTTC

d_gene: .
abundance: .
j_gene: TRBJ2-1
v_gene: TRBV10-3
CDR3aa: CAIGYREYIEQFF
CDR3nt: TGTGCCATCGGTTACAGGGAGTATATTGAGCAGTTCTTC

d_gene: TRBD1
abundance: .
j_gene: TRBJ1-1
v_gene: TRBV20-1
CDR3aa: CSARDTTGPAAFF
CDR3nt: TGCAGTGCTAGAGATACGACAGGGCCAGCGGCTTTCTTT

d_gene: .
abundance: .
j_gene: TRBJ2-7
v_gene: TRBV20-1
CDR3aa: CSAGGAYEQYF
CDR3nt: TGCAGTGCCGGGGGCGCCTACGAGCAGTACTTC

d_gene: .
abundance: .
j_gene: TRBJ1-2
v_gene: TRBV21-1
CDR3aa: CASSKIRHLARRGYTF
CDR3nt: TGTGCCAGCAGCAAAATCCGTCACTTAGCTAGACGGGGCTACACCTTC

d_gene: .
abundance: .
j_gene: TRBJ1-6
v_gene: TRBV30
CDR3aa: CAWNSGTVSSYNSPLHF
CDR3nt: TGTGCCTGGAATTCCGGGACGGTGAGCTCCTATAATTCACCCCTCCACTTT

d_gene: .
abundance: few
j_gene: TRBJ1-1
v_gene: TRBV20-1
CDR3aa: CSASIFAETEAFF
CDR3nt: TGCAGTGCTAGTATATTTGCTGAGACTGAAGCTTTCTTT

d_gene: .
abundance: few
j_gene: TRBJ2-7
v_gene: TRBV15
CDR3aa: CATSRGYEQYF
CDR3nt: TGTGCCACCAGCAGAGGGTACGAGCAGTACTTC

d_gene: TRBD1
abundance: .
j_gene: TRBJ1-2
v_gene: TRBV5-4
CDR3aa: CASSEGQGNGYTF
CDR3nt: TGTGCCAGCAGCGAGGGACAGGGTAATGGCTACACCTTC

d_gene: .
abundance: .
j_gene: TRBJ2-5
v_gene: TRBV11-2
CDR3aa: CASSFNHETQYF
CDR3nt: TGTGCCAGCAGCTTTAATCACGAGACCCAGTACTTC

d_gene: TRBD1
abundance: .
j_gene: TRBJ1-2
v_gene: TRBV20-1
CDR3aa: CSAVLTGGNGYTF
CDR3nt: TGCAGTGCTGTACTAACAGGGGGTAATGGCTACACCTTC

d_gene: .
abundance: .
j_gene: TRBJ1-3
v_gene: TRBV6-1
CDR3aa: CASSRGQSGNTIYF
CDR3nt: TGTGCCAGCAGCCGCGGACAGTCTGGAAACACCATATATTTT

d_gene: .
abundance: .
j_gene: TRBJ1-2
v_gene: TRBV12-5
CDR3aa: CASGVGEGRRGYTF
CDR3nt: TGTGCTAGTGGTGTTGGAGAGGGAAGGAGAGGCTACACCTTC

d_gene: TRBD1
abundance: .
j_gene: TRBJ1-6
v_gene: TRBV5-1
CDR3aa: CASSVTRTGHNSPLHF
CDR3nt: TGCGCCAGCAGCGTTACCAGGACAGGACATAATTCACCCCTCCACTTT

d_gene: TRBD2
abundance: once
j_gene: TRBJ2-1
v_gene: TRBV11-2
CDR3aa: CASSPGPWRGGNEQFF
CDR3nt: TGTGCCAGCAGCCCCGGCCCATGGCGGGGGGGAAATGAGCAGTTCTTC

d_gene: .
abundance: .
j_gene: TRBJ2-5
v_gene: TRBV5-1
CDR3aa: CASSLVGGPPQETQYF
CDR3nt: TGCGCCAGCAGCTTGGTGGGCGGTCCCCCCCAAGAGACCCAGTACTTC

d_gene: .
abundance: .
j_gene: TRBJ1-1
v_gene: TRBV19
CDR3aa: CASSIRVGPNTEAFF
CDR3nt: TGTGCCAGTAGTATTCGAGTAGGGCCGAACACTGAAGCTTTCTTT

d_gene: .
abundance: .
j_gene: TRBJ2-7
v_gene: TRBV5-1
CDR3aa: CASSLRGQGSYEQYF
CDR3nt: TGCGCCAGCAGCTTGAGAGGGCAGGGATCCTACGAGCAGTACTTC

d_gene: .
abundance: .
j_gene: TRBJ2-7
v_gene: TRBV21-1
CDR3aa: CASSKARGDSYEQYF
CDR3nt: TGTGCCAGCAGCAAAGCGAGAGGGGACTCCTACGAGCAGTACTTC

d_gene: TRBD2
abundance: few
j_gene: TRBJ2-5
v_gene: TRBV7-2
CDR3aa: CASSVSGGNQETQYF
CDR3nt: TGTGCCAGCAGCGTTAGCGGGGGGAACCAAGAGACCCAGTACTTC

d_gene: .
abundance: .
j_gene: TRBJ2-7
v_gene: TRBV12-3/TRBV12-4
CDR3aa: CASSPIHIDPGETYEQYF
CDR3nt: TGTGCCAGCAGTCCAATACACATTGACCCGGGGGAGACCTACGAGCAGTACTTC

d_gene: .
abundance: .
j_gene: TRBJ1-5
v_gene: TRBV20-1
CDR3aa: CSARARDLGNQPQHF
CDR3nt: TGCAGTGCTAGAGCCCGGGACTTAGGCAATCAGCCCCAGCATTTT

d_gene: .
abundance: .
j_gene: TRBJ2-2
v_gene: TRBV20-1
CDR3aa: CSASPGTANTGELFF
CDR3nt: TGCAGTGCTAGTCCCGGGACCGCGAACACCGGGGAGCTGTTTTTT

d_gene: TRBD2
abundance: .
j_gene: TRBJ2-3
v_gene: TRBV12-3/TRBV12-4
CDR3aa: CASSSTSGGSRTDTQYF
CDR3nt: TGTGCCAGCAGTTCCACTAGCGGGGGCTCTCGCACAGATACGCAGTATTTT

d_gene: .
abundance: .
j_gene: TRBJ2-3
v_gene: TRBV20-1
CDR3aa: CSARDWESSTDTQYF
CDR3nt: TGCAGTGCTAGAGACTGGGAATCGAGCACAGATACGCAGTATTTT

d_gene: .
abundance: .
j_gene: TRBJ2-5
v_gene: TRBV24-1
CDR3aa: CATSDGETQYF
CDR3nt: TGTGCCACCAGTGACGGGGAGACCCAGTACTTC

d_gene: .
abundance: few
j_gene: TRBJ2-7
v_gene: TRBV7-8
CDR3aa: CASSSRARRYEQYF
CDR3nt: TGTGCCAGCAGCTCCCGGGCTCGAAGATACGAGCAGTACTTC

d_gene: .
abundance: few
j_gene: TRBJ1-1
v_gene: TRBV30
CDR3aa: CAWSVGGLNTEAFF
CDR3nt: TGTGCCTGGAGTGTAGGCGGACTGAACACTGAAGCTTTCTTT